Below are 31 T cell receptor beta chains sequenced from a single sample in a study of human T cells and chemical hapten exposure. Using its own MiXCR run on the RACE reads, TCRdb lists one record per CDR3 protein. The table has about 340,000 distinct CDR3 sequences, about 7% seen once. Time point reported: patch test 1, 2 weeks after DPC sensitization. Treatment specified: therapeutic diphenylcyclopropenone sensitization with weekly scalp DPC. Sequenced material: whole blood, taken in connection with sensitization to the hapten diphenylcyclopropenone (DPC). The origin of the receptors is a woman aged 18-29 years with alopecia areata. Some clones in this sample may be carry-over from other donors' samples.

This clonotype was counted between two and nine times. V gene TRBV2 combines with J gene TRBJ2-4, with TRBD1 as a possible D gene (5 bases). Germline V gene sequence: CDR1 SNHLY, CDR2 FYNNEI. The CDR3 loop spans 11 amino acids. V was clipped by 7 bases and J by 8 bases, with 9 bases between them. The CDR3 bases are TGTGCCAGCAAGGGGTGGGACATTCAGTACTTC. Protein: CASKGWDIQYF.

A remark on this clonotype: This may stem from a read error, because a much larger clone lies one nucleotide away. This chain uses TRBV10-3 with TRBJ2-5, with D possibly being TRBD1 (6 bases). Germline lookup yields CDR1 ENHRY and CDR2 SYGVKD. The CDR3 extends over 15 amino acids. CDR3 sequence reads: CAINEFSTGQETQYF. DNA for the CDR3: TGTGCCATCAATGAGTTTTCGACAGGCCAAGAGACCCAGTACTTC.

This clonotype was detected many times. The J gene is TRBJ2-1, the V gene TRBV4-2, with TRBD2 matching over 13 bases. V trimming: 0 bases; J trimming: 7 bases; junction bases outside the gene matches: 6. The CDR3 sequence is 17 residues long. Per germline, CDR1 LGHNA and CDR2 YNFKEQ. The CDR3 sequence is CASSQDLRTSGGNEQFF. The CDR3 DNA is TGTGCCAGCAGCCAAGATCTCAGGACTAGCGGGGGTAATGAGCAGTTCTTC.

The rearrangement uses TRBV5-1 and TRBJ2-1; a possible D gene is TRBD1 (6 bases). Germline values: CDR1 SGHRS, CDR2 YFSETQ. Trimming removed 2 bases from V and 6 bases from J, with 12 bases in between. The CDR3 length is 14 residues. The CDR3 bases are TGCGCCAGCAGCTTCGCCGGGACATCCAATGAGCAGTTCTTC. This codes for CASSFAGTSNEQFF. Drawing the rest from reference TRBV5-1 and TRBJ2-1, the complete variable domain is KAGVTQTPRYLIKTRGQQVTLSCSPISGHRSVSWYQQTPGQGLQFLFEYFSETQRNKGNFPGRFSGRQFSNSRSEMNVSTLELGDSALYLCASSFAGTSNEQFFGPGTRLTVL.

In this sample, this clonotype turned up many times. The chain uses TRBV12-3 or TRBV12-4 and TRBJ1-1; D is undetermined. The CDR3 loop spans 12 amino acids. V lost 2 bases and J 6 bases, leaving 7 bases between the germline ends. The CDR3 DNA reads as TGTGCCAGCAGTTTATCGGGCTCTGAAGCTTTCTTT. It specifies CASSLSGSEAFF.

The chain combines TRBV12-3 or TRBV12-4 with TRBJ2-1, with D perhaps matching TRBD2 (5 bases). The ends were cut back, 1 base at V and 6 bases at J, with 13 bases in the middle. This CDR3 has 15 residues. The chain's CDR3 is CASSLEGGYSNEQFF. In DNA form, the CDR3 reads TGTGCCAGCAGTTTAGAGGGCGGGTACAGCAATGAGCAGTTCTTC.

This clonotype came up a few times. The chain is built from TRBV7-2 and TRBJ2-7, with 16 bases identical to TRBD2. The trim removed 5 bases at V and 0 bases at J, leaving 7 bases unmatched. Germline V gene data show CDR1 as SGHTA and CDR2 as FQGNSA. The CDR3 has 18 amino acids. The CDR3 region has the DNA TGTGCCAGCAGCCTAGGTGGGACTAGCGGGGGGGCCTCCTACGAGCAGTACTTC. It specifies CASSLGGTSGGASYEQYF.

This clonotype was counted many times. The genes are TRBV6-6 and TRBJ1-1, with TRBD1 as a possible D gene (6 bases). V dropped 4 bases and J dropped 0 bases, with 9 bases sitting between them. Germline CDR1 is MNHNY and CDR2 is SVGAGI (reference sequence). The CDR3 is 14 amino acids. The CDR3 DNA reads TGTGCCAGCAGTTTGCAGGGGATGAACACTGAAGCTTTCTTT. Its protein is CASSLQGMNTEAFF.

This clonotype occurred many times. This chain uses TRBV27 with TRBJ1-5; no clear D. Trimming removed 5 bases at V and 10 bases at J, with 15 bases between. From germline, CDR1 is MNHEY and CDR2 SMNVEV (reference sequence). The CDR3 length is 13 residues. This CDR3 reads CASSLWAGRPQHF. CDR3 nucleotides: TGTGCCAGCAGTCTCTGGGCCGGACGTCCCCAGCATTTT.

The CDR3 nucleotides are TGTGCCAGCAGCCCGCTCAAAAGGGACGTGGCCACTGAAGCTTTCTTT. Protein product: CASSPLKRDVATEAFF. This chain connects TRBV7-9 to TRBJ1-1; D is perhaps TRBD1 (5 bases). The V gene lost 5 bases and the J gene lost 4 bases, with 20 bases spanning the gap. CDR3 length: 16 residues. Germline CDR1 SEHNR, CDR2 FQNEAQ (reference sequence).

There are many counts of this clonotype. The rearrangement links TRBV7-2 to TRBJ2-1, with TRBD2 matching over 7 bases. V lost 4 bases and J lost 2; bases outside the gene matches: 5. Germline lookup yields CDR1 SGHTA and CDR2 FQGNSA. The CDR3 loop spans 15 amino acids. The DNA of the CDR3 is TGTGCCAGCAGCTCTAGCGGATACGCCTACAATGAGCAGTTCTTC. Translated, it gives CASSSSGYAYNEQFF.

This clonotype has at least ten counts. This chain joins TRBV3-1 and TRBJ2-2; D call uncertain. This CDR3 region has 15 residues. Deletions cut 4 bases from V and 3 bases from J, with 12 bases between. Germline V lookup: CDR1 LGHDT, CDR2 YNNKEL (reference sequence). The CDR3 sequence: CASSPPARDTGELFF. The CDR3 bases are TGTGCCAGCAGCCCCCCGGCTCGAGACACCGGGGAGCTGTTTTTT.

This clonotype was found a few times. The chain carries TRBV27 and TRBJ1-2; TRBD1 might be the D (5 bases). This CDR3 has 14 residues. Deletions cut 2 bases from V and 5 bases from J, with 12 bases between. Germline loops: CDR1 MNHEY, CDR2 SMNVEV (reference sequence). The CDR3 region has the DNA TGTGCCAGCAGTTTAGGTTTCGAGGGGTATGGCTACACCTTC. Translated: CASSLGFEGYGYTF.

The V gene is TRBV7-9, the J gene TRBJ1-6, with TRBD1 matching over 7 bases. The CDR3 runs 16 residues. The V gene's germline CDR1 is SEHNR and CDR2 FQNEAQ (reference sequence). With V trimmed by 5 bases and J by 6 bases, 10 bases remained unmatched. The CDR3 reads CASSAGQSAGNSPLHF. CDR3 DNA: TGTGCCAGCAGCGCGGGACAGTCCGCGGGTAATTCACCCCTCCACTTT.

This clonotype has at least ten counts. V and J are TRBV28 and TRBJ1-5, with 7 bases aligning to TRBD1. The germline gives CDR1 MDHEN, CDR2 SYDVKM. The CDR3 runs 15 residues. The V gene end was trimmed by 2 bases and the J gene end by 11 bases; junction bases not matched to a gene: 12. The chain's CDR3 is CASSLGQATRRTQHF. As DNA, the CDR3 is TGTGCCAGCAGTTTAGGACAGGCAACCCGGCGGACCCAGCATTTT.

This clonotype was observed many times. Here the CDR3 DNA reads TGCAGCGTTGAAGAGACTAGTCTCGTCACAGATACGCAGTATTTT. Protein: CSVEETSLVTDTQYF. This sequence joins TRBV29-1 and TRBJ2-3; perhaps TRBD2 as D (6 bases). Per germline, CDR1 SQVTM and CDR2 ANQGSEA. Deletions cut 0 bases from V and 2 bases from J, with 12 bases between. The CDR3 extends over 15 amino acids.

This clonotype was detected ten times or more. V gene TRBV6-4 combines with J gene TRBJ2-3; 10 nucleotides match TRBD2. From germline, CDR1 is MRHNA and CDR2 SNTAGT. The CDR3 is 15 amino acids. The J segment lost 2 bases and the V segment lost 4 bases, leaving 3 bases of the junction unmatched. The CDR3 reads CASSVLAGATDTQYF. CDR3 in DNA: TGTGCCAGCAGTGTTCTAGCGGGGGCCACAGATACGCAGTATTTT.

J is TRBJ2-3 and V is TRBV10-3, with D unclear. Germline V lookup: CDR1 ENHRY, CDR2 SYGVKD. The CDR3 contains 17 residues. The V and J ends lost 2 bases and 0 bases respectively, with 15 bases between them. CDR3 protein: CAISEPNAPPSTDTQYF. Here the CDR3 DNA reads TGTGCCATCAGTGAGCCTAACGCCCCCCCTAGCACAGATACGCAGTATTTT.

A few counts support this clonotype. The chain couples TRBV3-1 to TRBJ2-3; D unresolved. The CDR3 sequence is 11 residues long. Germline V gene sequence: CDR1 LGHDT, CDR2 YNNKEL (reference sequence). V dropped 4 bases and J dropped 9 bases, with 8 bases sitting between them. CDR3 DNA: TGTGCCAGCAGCCGGAAGCAGACGCAGTATTTT. Translation gives CASSRKQTQYF.

This clonotype was detected only a few times. The V gene is TRBV18, the J gene TRBJ1-5; 10 bases match TRBD1. Germline trimming cut 3 bases from V and 7 bases from J; bases unmatched to any gene: 9. This CDR3 comprises 16 residues. CDR1 KGHSH and CDR2 LQKENI come from the germline V gene. The CDR3 is CASSPDRDRGSQPQHF. CDR3 nucleotide sequence: TGTGCCAGCTCACCGGACCGGGACAGGGGCTCGCAGCCCCAGCATTTT.

The chain links TRBV12-3 or TRBV12-4 to TRBJ2-7; D may be TRBD1 (5 bases). V lost 1 base to trimming and J lost 6 bases, with 10 bases between them. There are 13 residues in the CDR3. The CDR3 loop reads CASSLDRRGEQYF. CDR3 coding DNA: TGTGCCAGCAGTTTAGACAGAAGGGGCGAGCAGTACTTC.

This clonotype showed up just a few times. This chain uses TRBV6-6 with TRBJ1-2, with a possible D match to TRBD1 (5 bases). Germline CDR1 is MNHNY and CDR2 is SVGAGI (reference sequence). The CDR3 runs 15 residues. Trimming pared 7 bases from V and 1 base from J, leaving 16 bases between. CDR3 sequence reads: CASTPRGASNYGYTF. Here the CDR3 DNA reads TGTGCCAGCACCCCCAGAGGGGCCAGTAACTATGGCTACACCTTC.

The table lists this clonotype with a few counts. The chain has TRBV10-3 and TRBJ1-2, with TRBD1 matching 9 bases. From germline, CDR1 is ENHRY and CDR2 SYGVKD. Germline trimming cut 11 bases from V and 6 bases from J; bases unmatched to any gene: 7. CDR3 length: 12 residues. The CDR3 DNA follows: TGTGCCGTACAGGGGGCAATGGATGGCTACACCTTC. This gives the protein CAVQGAMDGYTF.

This clonotype came up many times. The CDR3 loop is CSVDRGSSADTQYF. CDR3 nucleotide sequence: TGCAGCGTCGACAGGGGGTCCAGCGCAGATACGCAGTATTTT. This sequence joins TRBV29-1 and TRBJ2-3, with 9 nucleotides matching TRBD1. Germline assignment: CDR1 SQVTM and CDR2 ANQGSEA. The V segment lost 6 bases and the J segment 4 bases; nucleotides outside the gene matches: 8. CDR3 size: 14 residues.

This clonotype showed up many times. This chain links TRBV6-5 with TRBJ1-2; TRBD1 agrees at 11 bases. The V gene end was trimmed by 6 bases and the J gene end by 7 bases; junction bases not matched to a gene: 7. The CDR3 spans 14 residues. CDR1 is MNHEY and CDR2 is SVGAGI in the germline V gene. The CDR3 bases are TGTGCCAGCAGGTCGGACAGGGGGCAGTTTGGCTACACCTTC. Its protein product is CASRSDRGQFGYTF.

Points on this clonotype: Being one base from a much bigger clone, this may be a read error. The V call is TRBV29-1, the J call TRBJ1-1; D ambiguous. The CDR3 contains 11 residues. The germline V gene encodes CDR1 SQVTM and CDR2 ANQGSEA. V shed 7 bases and J shed 8 bases, with 14 bases lying between them. CDR3 residues: CSGHYGEEAFF. DNA for the CDR3: TGCAGCGGTCACTACGGGGAAGAAGCTTTCTTT.

This clonotype was seen a few times. The chain uses TRBV12-3 or TRBV12-4 and TRBJ1-2, with 7 nucleotides matching TRBD1. V was pared by 1 base and J by 6 bases, with 8 bases of the junction left unmatched. The CDR3 loop spans 15 amino acids. The CDR3 protein is CASSLGGQASHGYTF. The CDR3 coding sequence is TGTGCCAGCAGTTTAGGTGGACAGGCTTCTCATGGCTACACCTTC.

This clonotype has a handful of counts. The CDR3 nucleotides read TGTGCCAGCAGTGGAGTGGGACAGGGGCGTAATGAGCAGTTCTTC. Protein sequence: CASSGVGQGRNEQFF. The chain has TRBV12-3 or TRBV12-4 and TRBJ2-1; 10 nucleotides align to TRBD1. V was clipped by 5 bases and J by 7 bases; unmatched bases: 8. The CDR3 has 15 residues.

The rearrangement uses TRBV4-2 and TRBJ1-1; tentatively, D is TRBD1 (6 bases). The length of the CDR3 is 17 residues. Trimming pared 0 bases from V and 5 bases from J, leaving 19 bases between. Per germline, CDR1 LGHNA and CDR2 YNFKEQ. CDR3 residues: CASSQDASRGGLTEAFF. The CDR3 bases are TGTGCCAGCAGCCAAGACGCCTCACGAGGGGGGCTGACTGAAGCTTTCTTT.

This clonotype has just a few counts. This chain uses TRBV6-6 with TRBJ1-1; D remains ambiguous. Trimming pared 8 bases from V and 2 bases from J, leaving 12 bases between. Looked up from germline, CDR1 is MNHNY and CDR2 is SVGAGI (reference sequence). This CDR3 has 13 residues. CDR3 coding DNA: TGTGCCAGCCTCGCCCAAGGAAACACTGAAGCTTTCTTT. Translation: CASLAQGNTEAFF.

The V and J genes are TRBV7-2 and TRBJ2-1, with 10 bases aligning to TRBD2. The ends lost 7 bases at V and 7 bases at J; junction bases unmatched: 4. Germline V gene data show CDR1 as SGHTA and CDR2 as FQGNSA. The length of the CDR3 is 13 residues. CDR3 protein: CASTSGGANEQFF. The CDR3 DNA is TGTGCCAGCACCAGCGGGGGGGCAAATGAGCAGTTCTTC. Full variable domain (rest looked up from reference TRBV7-2 and TRBJ2-1): GAGVSQSPSNKVTEKGKDVELRCDPISGHTALYWYRQSLGQGLEFLIYFQGNSAPDKSGLPSDRFSAERTGGSVSTLTIQRTQQEDSAVYLCASTSGGANEQFFGPGTRLTVL.